The present TCR beta chain was sequenced within a study of Graves' ophthalmopathy and Graves' hyperthyroidism. Amplified TCR beta CDR3 regions were obtained using RNA transcripts as template. The first-round RT-PCR employed HTBI primers together with the Qiagen OneStep RT-PCR kit. A multiplex PCR was then performed as the second round. TCRdb independently ran MiXCR on the multiplex PCR reads; one entry per CDR3 protein. The sample lists some 170,000 distinct CDR3 sequences, under 45% occurring once. Deletions cut 2 bases from V and 5 bases from J, with 8 bases between. The CDR3 consists of 13 residues. CDR1 and CDR2 (germline): SGHKS, YYEKEE (reference sequence). On this clonotype itself: Its target is unknown.

General observations from the study: The model forecast ophthalmopathy progression, reaching around 70% sensitivity and approximately 79% specificity. Most expanded clonotypes from thyroid (those above 0.001 frequency) were also found in blood.

The specimen sequenced was peripheral blood. The TCR comes from a man aged 30-40 years with Graves' ophthalmopathy. This chain joins TRBV5-5 and TRBJ1-5; no clear D. The CDR3 reads CASSLWADQPQHF. CDR3 in DNA: TGTGCCAGCAGCTTATGGGCTGATCAGCCCCAGCATTTT. The whole variable domain, remainder taken from reference TRBV5-5 and TRBJ1-5, is DAGVTQSPTHLIKTRGQQVTLRCSPISGHKSVSWYQQVLGQGPQFIFQYYEKEERGRGNFPDRFSARQFPNYSSELNVNALLLGDSALYLCASSLWADQPQHFGDGTRLSIL.